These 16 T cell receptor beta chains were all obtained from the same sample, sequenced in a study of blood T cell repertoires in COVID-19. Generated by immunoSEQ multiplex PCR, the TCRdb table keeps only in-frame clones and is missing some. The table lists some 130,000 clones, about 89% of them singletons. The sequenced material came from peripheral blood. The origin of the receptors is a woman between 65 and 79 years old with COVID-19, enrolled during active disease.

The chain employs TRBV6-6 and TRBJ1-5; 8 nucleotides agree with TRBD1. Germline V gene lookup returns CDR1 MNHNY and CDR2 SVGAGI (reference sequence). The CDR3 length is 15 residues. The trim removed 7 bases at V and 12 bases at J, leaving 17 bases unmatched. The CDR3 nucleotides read TGTGCCAGCACCTCAGGGGGGACAGGACGGGTGCGCCAGCATTTT. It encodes CASTSGGTGRVRQHF.

CDR3 nucleotide sequence: TGTGCCAGCAGCTTAGCGGTCAGGGTTTCCTACAATGAGCAGTTCTTC. Translating gives CASSLAVRVSYNEQFF. The gene calls are TRBV7-6 and TRBJ2-1; D is perhaps TRBD1 (5 bases). Germline V gives CDR1 SGHVS, CDR2 FNYEAQ. The ends were cut back, 0 bases at V and 1 base at J, with 10 bases in the middle. This CDR3 spans 16 amino acids. Using reference TRBV7-6 and TRBJ2-1 for the parts outside the CDR3, the full variable domain is GAGVSQSPRYKVTKRGQDVALRCDPISGHVSLYWYRQALGQGPEFLTYFNYEAQQDKSGLPNDRFSAERPEGSISTLTIQRTEQRDSAMYRCASSLAVRVSYNEQFFGPGTRLTVL.

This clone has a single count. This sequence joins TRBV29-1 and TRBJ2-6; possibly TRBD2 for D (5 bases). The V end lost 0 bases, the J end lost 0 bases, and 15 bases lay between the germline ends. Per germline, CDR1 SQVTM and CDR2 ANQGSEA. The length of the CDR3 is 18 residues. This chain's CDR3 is CSVEERNGGPSGANVLTF. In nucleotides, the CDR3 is TGCAGCGTTGAAGAGCGAAACGGAGGACCCTCTGGGGCCAACGTCCTGACTTTC.

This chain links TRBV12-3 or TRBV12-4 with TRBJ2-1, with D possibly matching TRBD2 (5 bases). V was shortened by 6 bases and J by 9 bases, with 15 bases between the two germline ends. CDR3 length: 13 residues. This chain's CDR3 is CASSSGRSGEQFF. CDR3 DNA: TGTGCCAGCAGCAGCGGCCGATCGGGTGAGCAGTTCTTC.

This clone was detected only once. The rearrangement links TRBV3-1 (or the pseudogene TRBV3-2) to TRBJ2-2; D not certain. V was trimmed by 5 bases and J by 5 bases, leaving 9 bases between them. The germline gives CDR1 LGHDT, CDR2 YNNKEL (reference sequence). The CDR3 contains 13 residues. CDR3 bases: TGTGCCAGCAGCTCCTTAGCAACCGGGGAGCTGTTTTTT. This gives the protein CASSSLATGELFF.

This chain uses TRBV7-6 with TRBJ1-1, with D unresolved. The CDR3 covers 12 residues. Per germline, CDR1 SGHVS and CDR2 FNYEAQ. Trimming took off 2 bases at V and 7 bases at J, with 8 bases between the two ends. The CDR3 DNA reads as TGTGCCAGCAGCTTATATCGGGGTGAAGCTTTCTTT. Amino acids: CASSLYRGEAFF.

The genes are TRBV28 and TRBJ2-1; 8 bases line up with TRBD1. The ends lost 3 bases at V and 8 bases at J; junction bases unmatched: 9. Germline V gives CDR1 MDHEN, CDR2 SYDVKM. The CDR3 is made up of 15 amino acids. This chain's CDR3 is CASSFPGGAWDEQFF. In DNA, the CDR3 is TGTGCCAGCAGTTTCCCAGGGGGCGCTTGGGATGAGCAGTTCTTC.

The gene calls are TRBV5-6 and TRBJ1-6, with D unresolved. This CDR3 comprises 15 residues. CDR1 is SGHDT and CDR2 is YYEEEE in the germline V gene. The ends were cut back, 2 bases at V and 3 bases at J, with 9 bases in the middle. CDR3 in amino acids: CASSFEGFYNSPLHF. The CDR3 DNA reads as TGTGCCAGCAGCTTCGAGGGTTTCTATAATTCACCCCTCCACTTT.

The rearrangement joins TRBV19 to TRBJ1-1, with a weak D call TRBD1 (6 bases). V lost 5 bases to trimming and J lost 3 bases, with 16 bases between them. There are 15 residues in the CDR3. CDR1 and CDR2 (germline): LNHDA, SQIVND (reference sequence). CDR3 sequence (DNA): TGTGCCAGTAGTGTCCACAGGGTGAGGGACACTGAAGCTTTCTTT. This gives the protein CASSVHRVRDTEAFF.

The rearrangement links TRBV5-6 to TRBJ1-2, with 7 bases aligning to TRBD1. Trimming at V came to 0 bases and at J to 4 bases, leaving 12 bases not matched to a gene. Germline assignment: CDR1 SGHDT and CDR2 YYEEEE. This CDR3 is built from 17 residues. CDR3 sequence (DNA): TGTGCCAGCAGCTTGGGGAATCTACCGGGACAGATCTATGGCTACACCTTC. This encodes CASSLGNLPGQIYGYTF.

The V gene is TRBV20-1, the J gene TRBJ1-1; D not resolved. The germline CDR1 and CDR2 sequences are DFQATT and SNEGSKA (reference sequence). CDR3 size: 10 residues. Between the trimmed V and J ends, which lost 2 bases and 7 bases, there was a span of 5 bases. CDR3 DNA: TGCAGTGCTAGACCCGGTGAAGCTTTCTTT. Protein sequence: CSARPGEAFF.

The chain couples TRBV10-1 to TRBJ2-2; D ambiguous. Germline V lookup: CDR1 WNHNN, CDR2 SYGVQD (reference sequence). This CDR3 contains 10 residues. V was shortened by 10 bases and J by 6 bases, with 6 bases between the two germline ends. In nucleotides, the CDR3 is TGCGCCACCTGGCCCGGGGAGCTGTTTTTT. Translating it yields CATWPGELFF.

In nucleotides, the CDR3 is TGTGCCAGCTCACCAGGACAGGGGGCCGGAGATACGCAGTATTTT. It specifies CASSPGQGAGDTQYF. The chain has TRBV18 and TRBJ2-3; 11 bases are a match to TRBD1. The V and J ends lost 2 bases and 5 bases, in that order; junction bases with no gene match: 3. The germline V gene has CDR1 KGHSH and CDR2 LQKENI. The CDR3 runs to 15 residues. The variable domain in full, with the rest retrieved from reference TRBV18 and TRBJ2-3, is NAGVMQNPRHLVRRRGQEARLRCSPMKGHSHVYWYRQLPEEGLKFMVYLQKENIIDESGMPKERFSAEFPKEGPSILRIQQVVRGDSAAYFCASSPGQGAGDTQYFGPGTRLTVL.

CDR3 amino acids: CASSLTSGGLDYGYTF. In DNA form, the CDR3 reads TGTGCCAGCAGCTTAACTTCCGGGGGGCTGGACTATGGCTACACCTTC. The genes are TRBV11-2 and TRBJ1-2, with D possibly being TRBD1 (6 bases). Per the germline V gene, CDR1 is SGHAT and CDR2 is FQNNGV. The V and J ends lost 2 bases and 3 bases respectively, with 16 bases between them. The CDR3 is 16 amino acids. Full variable domain (outside the CDR3, taken from reference TRBV11-2 and TRBJ1-2): EAGVAQSPRYKIIEKRQSVAFWCNPISGHATLYWYQQILGQGPKLLIQFQNNGVVDDSQLPKDRFSAERLKGVDSTLKIQPAKLEDSAVYLCASSLTSGGLDYGYTFGSGTRLTVV.

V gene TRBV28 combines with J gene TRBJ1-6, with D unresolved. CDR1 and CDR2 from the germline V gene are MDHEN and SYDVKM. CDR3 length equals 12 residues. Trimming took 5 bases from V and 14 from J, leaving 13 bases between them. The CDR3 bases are TGTGCCAGCAGTCCCCCCGGGGTTACCCTCCACTTT. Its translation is CASSPPGVTLHF.

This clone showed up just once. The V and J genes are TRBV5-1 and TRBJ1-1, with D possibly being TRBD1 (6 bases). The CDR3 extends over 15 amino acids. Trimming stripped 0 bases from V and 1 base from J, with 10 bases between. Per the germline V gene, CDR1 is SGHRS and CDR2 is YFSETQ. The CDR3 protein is CASSLGGQWNTEAFF. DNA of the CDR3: TGCGCCAGCAGCTTGGGGGGGCAATGGAACACTGAAGCTTTCTTT.